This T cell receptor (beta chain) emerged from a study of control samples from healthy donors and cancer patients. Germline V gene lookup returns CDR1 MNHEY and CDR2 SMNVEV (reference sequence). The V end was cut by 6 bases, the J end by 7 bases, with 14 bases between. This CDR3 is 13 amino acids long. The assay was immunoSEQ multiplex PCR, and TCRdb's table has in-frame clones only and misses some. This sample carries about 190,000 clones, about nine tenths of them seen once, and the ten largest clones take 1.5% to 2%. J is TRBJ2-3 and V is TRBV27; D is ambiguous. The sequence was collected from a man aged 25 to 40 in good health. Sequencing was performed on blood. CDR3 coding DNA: TGTGCCAGCAGCCCCAGACTTGCGAATACGCAGTATTTT. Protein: CASSPRLANTQYF.